Presented here are 22 T cell receptor beta chains from one specimen sequenced in a study of cytomegalovirus exposure and HLA in healthy donors. The study ran its PCR with 60 Vbeta and 13 Jbeta primers. Clones were read by immunoSEQ multiplex PCR, and TCRdb kept only the in-frame ones, dropping some. Among about 120,000 clones listed, about 81% were seen once. Sequenced sample: PBMCs. Receptors originate from a woman aged 40 to 55 in good health and CMV-seropositive.

V gene TRBV7-2 combines with J gene TRBJ2-7; TRBD2 aligns across 9 bases. The germline CDR1 and CDR2 sequences are SGHTA and FQGNSA. V shed 0 bases, J shed 2 bases, and the junction held 5 bases outside the gene matches. The CDR3 consists of 16 residues. The chain's CDR3 is CASSLAPAGGAYEQYF. As DNA, the CDR3 is TGTGCCAGCAGCTTAGCGCCGGCGGGGGGGGCCTACGAGCAGTACTTC.

The J gene is TRBJ2-6, the V gene TRBV18, with D possibly TRBD1 on 6 matching bases. CDR1 and CDR2 (germline): KGHSH, LQKENI. The V and J ends lost 4 bases and 1 base respectively, with 17 bases between them. This CDR3 is built from 18 residues. In DNA, the CDR3 is TGTGCCAGCTCACGTGACAGGAGCCGAGGATCTGGGGCCAACGTCCTGACTTTC. It translates to CASSRDRSRGSGANVLTF. The whole variable domain, filled in from reference TRBV18 and TRBJ2-6, reads NAGVMQNPRHLVRRRGQEARLRCSPMKGHSHVYWYRQLPEEGLKFMVYLQKENIIDESGMPKERFSAEFPKEGPSILRIQQVVRGDSAAYFCASSRDRSRGSGANVLTFGAGSRLTVL.

The CDR3 protein is CASSPPRGEKLFF. CDR3 nucleotides: TGTGCCAGCAGTCCACCCAGGGGTGAAAAACTGTTTTTT. This chain connects TRBV7-2 to TRBJ1-4; maybe TRBD1 (6 bases). The length of the CDR3 is 13 residues. V gave up 6 bases and J gave up 7 bases, with 12 bases separating them. Per the germline V gene, CDR1 is SGHTA and CDR2 is FQGNSA.

The J gene is TRBJ1-2, the V gene TRBV7-9, with 10 bases aligning to TRBD1. There are 14 residues in the CDR3. CDR1 and CDR2 from the germline V gene are SEHNR and FQNEAQ (reference sequence). The J segment lost 4 bases and the V segment lost 5 bases, leaving 4 bases of the junction unmatched. DNA for the CDR3: TGTGCCAGCAGCCCCGGGACAGGGGTCTATGGCTACACCTTC. Residues: CASSPGTGVYGYTF.

The chain links TRBV30 to TRBJ1-1; D call uncertain. V gave up 4 bases and J gave up 3 bases, with 15 bases separating them. The CDR3 loop spans 14 amino acids. Germline CDR1 reads GTSNPN; CDR2 reads SVGIG (reference sequence). The CDR3 loop reads CAWTPLARYTEAFF. The DNA for the CDR3 is TGTGCCTGGACCCCCCTGGCCAGGTACACTGAAGCTTTCTTT.

The genes are TRBV6-5 and TRBJ1-1, with D tentatively TRBD1 (6 bases). The germline V gene encodes CDR1 MNHEY and CDR2 SVGAGI. This CDR3 contains 13 residues. The V end was cut by 11 bases, the J end by 0 bases, with 13 bases between. CDR3 amino acids: CAGRQAMNTEAFF. CDR3 nucleotide sequence: TGTGCCGGAAGACAGGCCATGAACACTGAAGCTTTCTTT.

The V and J genes are TRBV7-2 and TRBJ1-6, with no clear D. The germline V gene encodes CDR1 SGHTA and CDR2 FQGNSA. V lost 3 bases and J lost 7, with 10 bases in between. The CDR3 loop spans 14 amino acids. CDR3 loop: CASSFGVGNSPLHF. CDR3 sequence (DNA): TGTGCCAGCAGCTTCGGGGTAGGGAATTCACCCCTCCACTTT. Filled out from reference TRBV7-2 and TRBJ1-6, the complete variable domain reads GAGVSQSPSNKVTEKGKDVELRCDPISGHTALYWYRQSLGQGLEFLIYFQGNSAPDKSGLPSDRFSAERTGGSVSTLTIQRTQQEDSAVYLCASSFGVGNSPLHFGNGTRLTVT.

The J gene is TRBJ2-5, the V gene TRBV25-1, with a tentative D call TRBD1 (6 bases). The CDR3 runs 14 residues. Germline V gene data show CDR1 as MGHDK and CDR2 as SYGVNS. The V end lost 2 bases, the J end lost 2 bases, and 9 bases lay between the germline ends. The CDR3 nucleotides read TGTGCCAGCAGTGAAATAGGACAGCAAGAGACCCAGTACTTC. Translating gives CASSEIGQQETQYF.

V and J are TRBV4-3 and TRBJ2-3; 7 nucleotides line up with TRBD2. This CDR3 spans 16 amino acids. V dropped 0 bases and J dropped 3; count of bases not matched to a gene: 6. Germline CDR1 is LGHNA and CDR2 is YSLEER. The CDR3 nucleotides read TGCGCCAGCAGCCAAGACAGCGGGGCACTGACAGATACGCAGTATTTT. Translated, it gives CASSQDSGALTDTQYF.

The chain carries TRBV5-4 and TRBJ2-7, with 7 bases lining up with TRBD1. V lost 1 base, J lost 0 bases, and 4 bases stayed unmatched. The CDR3 runs to 15 residues. The V gene's germline CDR1 is SGHNT and CDR2 YYREEE (reference sequence). CDR3 bases: TGTGCCAGCAGCTTGAGGACAGGCCCCTCCTACGAGCAGTACTTC. It encodes CASSLRTGPSYEQYF.

This clone rates as medium-sized. The chain carries TRBV6-5 and TRBJ1-1; a weak D match, TRBD1 (6 bases). Deletions cut 5 bases from V and 7 bases from J, with 11 bases between. The CDR3 has 12 amino acids. Germline V CDR1 and CDR2: MNHEY, SVGAGI. The CDR3 spells CASSRGAIEAFF. For the CDR3, the DNA is TGTGCCAGCAGTCGGGGGGCCATTGAAGCTTTCTTT.

This clone came up a few times. The gene calls are TRBV6-5 and TRBJ1-5, with 10 positions matching TRBD1. The CDR3 consists of 14 residues. The junction had 3 bases not matched to a gene; V was cut back by 5 bases and J by 5 bases. Germline CDR1 MNHEY, CDR2 SVGAGI. CDR3 sequence: CASSDRGQYQPQHF. The CDR3 DNA is TGTGCCAGCAGTGACAGGGGGCAATATCAGCCCCAGCATTTT.

This clone was seen a few times. The chain links TRBV5-4 to TRBJ2-1, with a weak D call TRBD2 (5 bases). The CDR3 loop spans 15 amino acids. The germline gives CDR1 SGHNT, CDR2 YYREEE (reference sequence). Trimming stripped 2 bases from V and 2 bases from J, with 11 bases between. In DNA, the CDR3 is TGTGCCAGCAGCTTACGTGACGGGACCTACAATGAGCAGTTCTTC. Its protein product is CASSLRDGTYNEQFF.

The chain carries TRBV5-4 and TRBJ2-3; 15 bases fit TRBD2. CDR1 SGHNT and CDR2 YYREEE come from the germline V gene (reference sequence). The CDR3 extends over 18 amino acids. The J segment lost 0 bases and the V segment lost 4 bases, leaving 6 bases of the junction unmatched. CDR3 sequence: CASSPRTSGGVSTDTQYF. The CDR3 DNA sequence: TGTGCCAGCAGCCCTCGGACTAGCGGGGGGGTTAGCACAGATACGCAGTATTTT.

This chain uses TRBV7-2 with TRBJ1-4, with 9 bases identical to TRBD1. Germline V gene lookup returns CDR1 SGHTA and CDR2 FQGNSA. The CDR3 length is 14 residues. V gave up 7 bases and J gave up 7 bases; unmatched junction bases: 7. The CDR3 DNA follows: TGTGCCAGCACCGTGACAGGGGGGGTTGAAAAACTGTTTTTT. Its translation is CASTVTGGVEKLFF.

This clone came up once. The chain uses TRBV13 and TRBJ2-3; TRBD2 matches 14 bases. The V and J ends lost 4 bases and 6 bases, in that order; junction bases with no gene match: 9. Germline lookup yields CDR1 PRHDT and CDR2 FYEKMQ (reference sequence). This CDR3 is built from 17 residues. The CDR3 DNA reads as TGTGCCAGCAGCTCTTCGACTAGCGGGAGGGCCGTGGATACGCAGTATTTT. Translating gives CASSSSTSGRAVDTQYF.

The chain has TRBV7-9 and TRBJ2-2, with 9 bases that match TRBD2. The CDR3 is 16 residues long. Trimming removed 2 bases from V and 7 bases from J; junction bases left unmatched: 8. CDR1 and CDR2 (germline): SEHNR, FQNEAQ (reference sequence). The DNA for the CDR3 is TGTGCCAGCAGCTTAATAGCGGGAGTAATGGTCGGGGAGCTGTTTTTT. Translation: CASSLIAGVMVGELFF.

This clone was seen a single time. The chain recombines TRBV6-1 with TRBJ2-1, with TRBD1 matching over 8 bases. The CDR3 is 18 amino acids. Germline CDR1 is MNHNS and CDR2 is SASEGT. With 3 bases clipped from V and 0 bases from J, the junction kept 10 bases outside the gene matches. CDR3 nucleotide sequence: TGTGCCAGCAGTGACAGCCTCAGGACAGGGAGCTCCTACAATGAGCAGTTCTTC. Its translation is CASSDSLRTGSSYNEQFF.

This clone was observed a handful of times. J is TRBJ1-1 and V is TRBV30, with D hard to call. Trimming stripped 0 bases from V and 1 base from J, with 6 bases between. Germline values: CDR1 GTSNPN, CDR2 SVGIG (reference sequence). The CDR3 has 13 amino acids. CDR3 protein: CAWSVQTNTEAFF. CDR3 sequence (DNA): TGTGCCTGGAGTGTACAGACGAACACTGAAGCTTTCTTT.

The chain uses TRBV5-6 and TRBJ1-2; D gene uncertain. CDR3 length: 15 amino acids. Trimming removed 0 bases at V and 4 bases at J, with 13 bases between. Germline lookup yields CDR1 SGHDT and CDR2 YYEEEE. The CDR3 loop reads CASSLAPGGSYGYTF. Written as DNA, the CDR3 is TGTGCCAGCAGCTTGGCCCCCGGCGGATCCTATGGCTACACCTTC.

The chain is built from TRBV5-6 and TRBJ2-6, with unresolved D. This CDR3 is built from 17 residues. In germline, CDR1 is SGHDT, CDR2 YYEEEE. The V end was cut by 0 bases, the J end by 2 bases, with 12 bases between. CDR3 protein: CASSLGGSRPGANVLTF. The CDR3 DNA reads as TGTGCCAGCAGCTTGGGAGGTTCTCGACCTGGGGCCAACGTCCTGACTTTC.

V and J are TRBV27 and TRBJ2-5; 13 nucleotides agree with TRBD2. J gave up 2 bases and V 8 bases, and 14 bases lay outside the gene matches. CDR1 MNHEY and CDR2 SMNVEV come from the germline V gene (reference sequence). The CDR3 has 18 residues. For the CDR3, the DNA is TGTGCCAGCGGATTGAAACCGGGACTAGCGGGATGGCAAGAGACCCAGTACTTC. Amino acid sequence: CASGLKPGLAGWQETQYF.